Following are 6 T cell receptor beta chains from one sample sequenced in a study of cytomegalovirus exposure and HLA in healthy donors. The PCR was carried out with 60 Vbeta primers and 13 Jbeta primers. Libraries were prepared by immunoSEQ multiplex PCR; TCRdb keeps only in-frame clonotypes and omits some of them. The table shows 120,000 to 150,000 clones, with 79% occurring only once. What was sequenced was PBMCs. These receptor sequences come from a woman in her forties in good health and CMV-seropositive.

The CDR3 bases are TGTGCCAGCAGCTTAGGCTTCGACAGGGATTACGAGCAGTACTTC. Translating it yields CASSLGFDRDYEQYF. The gene calls are TRBV7-9 and TRBJ2-7, with 7 positions matching TRBD1. Germline trimming cut 1 base from V and 4 bases from J; bases unmatched to any gene: 7. This CDR3 spans 15 amino acids. The germline CDR1 and CDR2 sequences are SEHNR and FQNEAQ (reference sequence). The complete variable domain, with remaining parts taken from reference TRBV7-9 and TRBJ2-7, reads DTGVSQNPRHKITKRGQNVTFRCDPISEHNRLYWYRQTLGQGPEFLTYFQNEAQLEKSRLLSDRFSAERPKGSFSTLEIQRTEQGDSAMYLCASSLGFDRDYEQYFGPGTRLTVT.

The rearrangement links TRBV7-6 to TRBJ2-3, with D uncertain. CDR3 size: 16 residues. Trimming stripped 2 bases from V and 0 bases from J, with 12 bases between. CDR1 is SGHVS, CDR2 FNYEAQ, per germline. The CDR3 loop reads CASSLIAETSTDTQYF. The CDR3 DNA reads TGTGCCAGCAGCTTAATTGCGGAGACTAGCACAGATACGCAGTATTTT.

This sequence joins TRBV12-5 and TRBJ2-3, with 8 positions matching TRBD2. Germline CDR1 LGHNT, CDR2 FRNRAP. This CDR3 comprises 18 residues. V trimming: 0 bases; J trimming: 0 bases; junction bases outside the gene matches: 8. The CDR3 coding sequence is TGTGCTAGTGGTTTGGTACTCGCGGGGGGTCCTAGCACAGATACGCAGTATTTT. Its translation: CASGLVLAGGPSTDTQYF. The full variable domain, completed using reference TRBV12-5 and TRBJ2-3, is DARVTQTPRHKVTEMGQEVTMRCQPILGHNTVFWYRQTMMQGLELLAYFRNRAPLDDSGMPKDRFSAEMPDATLATLKIQPSEPRDSAVYFCASGLVLAGGPSTDTQYFGPGTRLTVL.

This clone was detected only a few times. The rearrangement uses TRBV19 and TRBJ1-3; TRBD1 agrees at 7 bases. CDR3 size: 17 residues. Germline V gene sequence: CDR1 LNHDA, CDR2 SQIVND (reference sequence). With V trimmed by 7 bases and J by 5 bases, 17 bases remained unmatched. DNA for the CDR3: TGTGCCAGTATAGGCGGGACAGCAGCTAATTTTCGAAACACCATATATTTT. Translating it yields CASIGGTAANFRNTIYF.

The rearrangement uses TRBV7-2 and TRBJ1-4; D is ambiguous. This CDR3 contains 13 residues. Germline lookup yields CDR1 SGHTA and CDR2 FQGNSA. V was cut by 1 base and J by 8 bases, with 8 bases left in between. CDR3 sequence: CASSLGFGEKLFF. CDR3 coding DNA: TGTGCCAGCAGCTTAGGATTCGGGGAAAAACTGTTTTTT. Combining the CDR3 with reference TRBV7-2 and TRBJ1-4 gives the whole variable domain GAGVSQSPSNKVTEKGKDVELRCDPISGHTALYWYRQSLGQGLEFLIYFQGNSAPDKSGLPSDRFSAERTGGSVSTLTIQRTQQEDSAVYLCASSLGFGEKLFFGSGTQLSVL.

The V gene is TRBV5-4, the J gene TRBJ2-3; TRBD2 agrees at 16 bases. Germline values: CDR1 SGHNT, CDR2 YYREEE (reference sequence). The CDR3 totals 19 residues. The junction had 13 bases not matched to a gene; V was cut back by 4 bases and J by 5 bases. The CDR3 DNA reads as TGTGCCAGCAGCGAGGGGACTAGCGGGGGGGCCGGGAGTAGAGATACGCAGTATTTT. Translation: CASSEGTSGGAGSRDTQYF.